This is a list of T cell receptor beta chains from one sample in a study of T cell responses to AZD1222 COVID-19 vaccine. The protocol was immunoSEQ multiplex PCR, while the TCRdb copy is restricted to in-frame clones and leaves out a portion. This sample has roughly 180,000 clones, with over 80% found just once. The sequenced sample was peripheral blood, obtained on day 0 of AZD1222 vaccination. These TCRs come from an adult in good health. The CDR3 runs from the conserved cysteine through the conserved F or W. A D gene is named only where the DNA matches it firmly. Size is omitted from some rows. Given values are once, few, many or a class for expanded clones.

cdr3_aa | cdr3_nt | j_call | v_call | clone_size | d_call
CASSLFLLRVRMDTQYF | TGTGCCAGCAGCCTTTTCCTCCTGCGGGTGAGGATGGATACGCAGTATTTT | TRBJ2-3 | TRBV7-2 | - | -
CASSSYREMNTEAFF | TGTGCCAGCAGTTCGTACAGGGAGATGAACACTGAAGCTTTCTTT | TRBJ1-1 | TRBV27 | few | -
CASSDRNTGELFF | TGTGCCAGCAGCGACAGGAACACCGGGGAGCTGTTTTTT | TRBJ2-2 | TRBV7-2 | - | -
CASSLVGGNEQYF | TGTGCCAGCAGCTTGGTGGGGGGGAACGAGCAGTACTTC | TRBJ2-7 | TRBV5-8 | - | TRBD2
CASSKSGWGNYGYTF | TGTGCCAGCAGTAAGTCCGGATGGGGAAACTATGGCTACACCTTC | TRBJ1-2 | TRBV28 | - | -
CASRARTGYLTGYTF | TGTGCCAGTAGGGCCCGGACAGGTTATTTGACGGGCTACACCTTC | TRBJ1-2 | TRBV19 | - | TRBD1
CASSRGDYNSPLHF | TGTGCCAGCAGTCGCGGGGACTATAATTCACCCCTCCACTTT | TRBJ1-6 | TRBV9 | - | -
CASSGGLAQETQYF | TGTGCCAGCAGCGGCGGACTAGCGCAAGAGACCCAGTACTTC | TRBJ2-5 | TRBV9 | - | TRBD2
CATSEREKGADTQYF | TGTGCCACCAGTGAAAGAGAAAAAGGGGCAGATACGCAGTATTTT | TRBJ2-3 | TRBV24-1 | - | -
CASSLNRGNTEAFF | TGTGCCAGCAGCTTAAACAGGGGGAACACTGAAGCTTTCTTT | TRBJ1-1 | TRBV11-3 | - | TRBD1
CASSRSGSAYEQYF | TGTGCCAGCAGCAGATCCGGGTCAGCCTACGAGCAGTACTTC | TRBJ2-7 | TRBV7-2 | - | -
CASSQGDQGHRYF | TGTGCCAGCAGCCAAGGGGACCAGGGACACCGATACTTC | TRBJ2-7 | TRBV3-1/TRBV3-2 | - | -
CASRAQKQGTTEAFF | TGTGCCAGCAGAGCACAAAAACAGGGGACCACTGAAGCTTTCTTT | TRBJ1-1 | TRBV9 | - | TRBD1
CASRPTLPRGTEAFF | TGTGCCAGCAGACCAACCTTACCACGGGGGACTGAAGCTTTCTTT | TRBJ1-1 | TRBV11-2 | - | -
CASSPDPGPYNSPLHF | TGCGCCAGCAGCCCAGACCCGGGTCCCTATAATTCACCCCTCCACTTT | TRBJ1-6 | TRBV4-1 | - | -
CASSPGQGPTKQYF | TGTGCCAGCAGCCCAGGACAGGGTCCTACGAAGCAGTACTTC | TRBJ2-7 | TRBV5-4 | - | TRBD1
CASSTYRDGQPQHF | TGTGCCAGTAGTACATACAGGGACGGTCAGCCCCAGCATTTT | TRBJ1-5 | TRBV19 | - | -
CSVRTGSSYEQYF | TGCAGCGTTCGGACAGGGAGCTCCTACGAGCAGTACTTC | TRBJ2-7 | TRBV29-1 | - | TRBD1
CASSFVNEQFF | TGTGCCAGCAGTTTTGTCAATGAGCAGTTCTTC | TRBJ2-1 | TRBV28 | few | -
CASSSEVGNQPQHF | TGTGCCAGCAGCTCAGAAGTCGGCAATCAGCCCCAGCATTTT | TRBJ1-5 | TRBV6-5 | - | -
CASSLNPGPGELFF | TGTGCCAGCAGCTTGAACCCGGGGCCCGGGGAGCTGTTTTTT | TRBJ2-2 | TRBV11-2 | - | -
CASSLVWSPRSSYEQYF | TGTGCCAGCAGCTTAGTGTGGTCCCCCCGGAGCTCCTACGAGCAGTACTTC | TRBJ2-7 | TRBV11-2 | - | -
CASSLTFTRGSTNEKLFF | TGTGCCAGCAGCTTAACCTTTACCAGGGGATCAACTAATGAAAAACTGTTTTTT | TRBJ1-4 | TRBV7-9 | - | -
CASSKQGDGNQPQHF | TGTGCCAGCAGCAAACAGGGGGATGGCAATCAGCCCCAGCATTTT | TRBJ1-5 | TRBV21-1 | - | -
CASSSGFRDTQYF | TGTGCCAGCAGTTCAGGGTTTAGAGATACGCAGTATTTT | TRBJ2-3 | TRBV6-5 | - | -
CASSSPLGTGGFYEQYF | TGTGCCAGCAGCTCCCCCCTTGGGACAGGGGGCTTTTACGAGCAGTACTTC | TRBJ2-7 | TRBV9 | - | TRBD1
CASSQEGNSYEQYF | TGCGCCAGCAGCCAAGAGGGCAACTCCTACGAGCAGTACTTC | TRBJ2-7 | TRBV4-3 | - | -
CASRTPDRGPDYGYTF | TGTGCCAGCAGAACTCCCGACAGGGGGCCTGACTATGGCTACACCTTC | TRBJ1-2 | TRBV28 | - | TRBD1
CASSMRGYGELFF | TGTGCCAGTAGTATGAGGGGGTACGGGGAGCTGTTTTTT | TRBJ2-2 | TRBV19 | - | -
CSARDTQYF | TGCAGTGCTAGAGATACGCAGTATTTT | TRBJ2-3 | TRBV20-1 | - | -
CASSIGTGRTDSPLHF | TGTGCCAGTAGTATAGGGACAGGCCGCACGGATTCACCCCTCCACTTT | TRBJ1-6 | TRBV19 | - | TRBD1
CARLSPGTSGTYEQYF | TGTGCCAGACTCTCTCCCGGGACTAGCGGTACCTACGAGCAGTACTTC | TRBJ2-7 | TRBV2 | - | TRBD2
CASSQAFTSGGGNEQYF | TGCGCCAGCAGCCAAGCCTTCACCAGCGGGGGGGGAAACGAGCAGTACTTC | TRBJ2-7 | TRBV4-1 | - | TRBD2
CSGKTGGDTEAFF | TGCAGCGGGAAGACAGGGGGAGACACTGAAGCTTTCTTT | TRBJ1-1 | TRBV29-1 | - | TRBD1
CASSRLDRGGTEAFF | TGCGCCAGCAGCCGATTGGACAGGGGCGGCACTGAAGCTTTCTTT | TRBJ1-1 | TRBV4-1 | - | TRBD1
CASSQLTVSETKNIQYF | TGCGCCAGCAGTCAATTGACAGTTTCGGAGACCAAAAACATTCAGTACTTC | TRBJ2-4 | TRBV23-1 | - | -
CSVEDRGRGNYGYTF | TGCAGCGTTGAAGATCGAGGGAGGGGGAACTATGGCTACACCTTC | TRBJ1-2 | TRBV29-1 | - | -
CASRERRTYNQPQHF | TGTGCCAGCAGGGAAAGGAGGACATACAATCAGCCCCAGCATTTT | TRBJ1-5 | TRBV5-4 | - | -
CASSWTSGSWETQYF | TGTGCCAGCAGCTGGACTAGCGGGAGTTGGGAGACCCAGTACTTC | TRBJ2-5 | TRBV5-6 | - | TRBD2
CASSPIHSGANVLTF | TGTGCCAGCAGCCCCATCCACTCTGGGGCCAACGTCCTGACTTTC | TRBJ2-6 | TRBV9 | - | -
CASSPAEGYNEQFF | TGTGCCAGCAGCCCCGCGGAGGGCTACAATGAGCAGTTCTTC | TRBJ2-1 | TRBV5-5 | - | -
CASGLEKTGITEAFF | TGTGCTAGTGGTTTGGAAAAAACAGGGATCACTGAAGCTTTCTTT | TRBJ1-1 | TRBV12-5 | once | -